The rows below give T cell receptor beta chains drawn from one sample of a study of CD8+CD57+ T cells in acquired aplastic anemia. TCRdb used MiXCR to reprocess the reads, holding one entry per CDR3 protein. The data contain approximately 58,000 distinct CDR3 sequences, approximately 50% of them seen just once; the ten biggest clones take up approximately 15%. Sequencing was done on a sample of sorted CD4+, CD8+, or CD8+CD57+ T cells (not recorded which) from PBMCs. The receptors originated from a human donor with aplastic anemia. Both conserved end residues are part of each CDR3. Each record gives: CDR3 DNA, CDR3 protein, V gene, clone size, D gene, J gene. A D gene is named only where the DNA matches it firmly. Size is stated for part of the rows, as once, few or many counts, or as a class when the clone is expanded.

cdr3_nt: TGTGCTAGCAGCCAAGACAGGGCCGGAGAGACCCAGTACTTC
cdr3_aa: CASSQDRAGETQYF
v_call: TRBV7-7
clone_size: .
d_call: TRBD1
j_call: TRBJ2-5

cdr3_nt: TGTGCCATCAGGCAAAGGGGGGTTTACACTGAAGCTTTCTTT
cdr3_aa: CAIRQRGVYTEAFF
v_call: TRBV10-3
clone_size: few
d_call: .
j_call: TRBJ1-1

cdr3_nt: TGTGCCAGCAGTGAAGGTTGGGTCCAAGAGACCCAGTACTTC
cdr3_aa: CASSEGWVQETQYF
v_call: TRBV2
clone_size: .
d_call: .
j_call: TRBJ2-5

cdr3_nt: TGTGCCAGTAGTCCAACAGGGTTTGATCAGCCCCAGCATTTT
cdr3_aa: CASSPTGFDQPQHF
v_call: TRBV19
clone_size: .
d_call: .
j_call: TRBJ1-5

cdr3_nt: TGTGCCAGCAGTGATACAGGGATACAAGAGACCCAGTACTTC
cdr3_aa: CASSDTGIQETQYF
v_call: TRBV2
clone_size: .
d_call: .
j_call: TRBJ2-5

cdr3_nt: TGTGCCACCAGCAGAGAGAGGGGGACCAGTGGTGCCCAGTACTTC
cdr3_aa: CATSRERGTSGAQYF
v_call: TRBV15
clone_size: .
d_call: .
j_call: TRBJ2-5

cdr3_nt: TGCAGTGCTAGAGCCGGGGTCTACGAGCAGTACTTC
cdr3_aa: CSARAGVYEQYF
v_call: TRBV20-1
clone_size: medium-sized
d_call: .
j_call: TRBJ2-7

cdr3_nt: TGTGCCAGCAGTGAAGCTAGCGGGGGGTACAATGAGCAATTCTTC
cdr3_aa: CASSEASGGYNEQFF
v_call: TRBV6-1
clone_size: few
d_call: TRBD2
j_call: TRBJ2-1

cdr3_nt: TGTGCCAGCCGCCTAGGACAGGGCTTATACTACGAGCAGTACTTC
cdr3_aa: CASRLGQGLYYEQYF
v_call: TRBV2
clone_size: .
d_call: TRBD1
j_call: TRBJ2-7

cdr3_nt: TGTGCCAGCTCCCCTCGGACAGGGTTGTCGGTTCGTAGCATGAACACTGAAGCTTTCTTT
cdr3_aa: CASSPRTGLSVRSMNTEAFF
v_call: TRBV18
clone_size: .
d_call: TRBD1
j_call: TRBJ1-1

cdr3_nt: TGTGCCAGCAGCCCCGCGACCGATCACTACGAGCAGTACTTC
cdr3_aa: CASSPATDHYEQYF
v_call: TRBV5-8
clone_size: .
d_call: .
j_call: TRBJ2-7

cdr3_nt: TGTGCCAGCCCTGGGGGGGCAACCCATCAGCCCCAGCATTTT
cdr3_aa: CASPGGATHQPQHF
v_call: TRBV25-1
clone_size: medium-sized
d_call: .
j_call: TRBJ1-5

cdr3_nt: TGCGCCAGCAGCCAGATACAGGGAGAACACTCTGGGGCCAACGTCCTGACTTTC
cdr3_aa: CASSQIQGEHSGANVLTF
v_call: TRBV4-1
clone_size: .
d_call: .
j_call: TRBJ2-6

cdr3_nt: TGTGCCAGCAGCCAAGTTGGGGAGCCTTTCTTT
cdr3_aa: CASSQVGEPFF
v_call: TRBV4-2
clone_size: many
d_call: .
j_call: TRBJ1-1

cdr3_nt: TGTGCCACAGGGGGCTTAGATGAAAAACTGTTTTTT
cdr3_aa: CATGGLDEKLFF
v_call: TRBV19
clone_size: .
d_call: TRBD1
j_call: TRBJ1-4

cdr3_nt: TGTGCCAGCAGCTCCCCGGGACTTGCGGATTACGAGCAGTACTTC
cdr3_aa: CASSSPGLADYEQYF
v_call: TRBV2
clone_size: .
d_call: .
j_call: TRBJ2-7

cdr3_nt: TGTGCCAGCAGCTTAGATAGGGCGGAGAACACCGGGGAGCTGTTTTTT
cdr3_aa: CASSLDRAENTGELFF
v_call: TRBV11-2
clone_size: .
d_call: .
j_call: TRBJ2-2